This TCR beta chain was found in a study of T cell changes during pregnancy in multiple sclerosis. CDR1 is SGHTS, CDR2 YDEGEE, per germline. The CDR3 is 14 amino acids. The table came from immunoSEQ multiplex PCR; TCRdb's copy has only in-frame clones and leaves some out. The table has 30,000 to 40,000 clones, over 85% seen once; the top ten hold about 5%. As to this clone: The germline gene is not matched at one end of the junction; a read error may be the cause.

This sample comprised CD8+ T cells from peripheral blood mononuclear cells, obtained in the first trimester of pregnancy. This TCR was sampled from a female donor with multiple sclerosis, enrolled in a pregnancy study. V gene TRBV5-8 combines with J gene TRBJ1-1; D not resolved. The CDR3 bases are TGTGCCAGCAGCTTTGAGCAGGTGAACGCTGAAGCTTTCTTT. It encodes CASSFEQVNAEAFF.